This TCR beta chain emerged from a study of radiotherapy plus CTLA-4 blockade in lung cancer. Study-wide context: An objective response was seen in roughly a sixth of patients, and disease control in 30% to 35%.

Study results and limitations: Radiotherapy was combined with ipilimumab, and tumor-derived TCR clones then expanded in blood.

Turning to this clone: Its target is not known.

Method: immunoSEQ multiplex PCR; TCRdb's copy keeps in-frame clones and lacks some. The table lists about 40,000 clones, more than 75% of them singletons. The CDR3 length is 14 residues. V gave up 0 bases and J gave up 2 bases, with 8 bases separating them. Germline CDR1 SGHDT, CDR2 YYEEEE. V and J are TRBV5-6 and TRBJ1-2; a weak D match, TRBD1 (5 bases). This TCR was recovered from a human donor with non-small cell lung cancer that progressed on radiotherapy plus ipilimumab. Sequences were derived from peripheral blood, sampled from a patient treated with radiotherapy plus ipilimumab. The DNA of the CDR3 is TGTGCCAGCAGCTTGGAAAGACAGAACTATGGCTACACCTTC. Amino acids: CASSLERQNYGYTF. Full variable domain (outside the CDR3, taken from reference TRBV5-6 and TRBJ1-2): DAGVTQSPTHLIKTRGQQVTLRCSPKSGHDTVSWYQQALGQGPQFIFQYYEEEERQRGNFPDRFSGHQFPNYSSELNVNALLLGDSALYLCASSLERQNYGYTFGSGTRLTVV.